A single sample is the source of the 29 T cell receptor beta chains below, sequenced in a study of metastatic and nonmetastatic thyroid tumors. TCRdb recomputed clones from the PCR reads via MiXCR. Of 31,000 or so clones listed, roughly 29% are singletons. Treatment of any kind had been given to no patient before thyroid surgery. The material sequenced was blood. Receptors originate from a female donor with papillary thyroid cancer or a benign thyroid nodule (not recorded which). Some clones in this sample may be carry-over from other donors' samples.

This chain uses TRBV18 with TRBJ2-7, with D tentatively TRBD1 (5 bases). Germline loops: CDR1 KGHSH, CDR2 LQKENI. The CDR3 spans 13 residues. Trimming left V 6 bases short and J 4 bases short, with 13 bases between. As DNA, the CDR3 is TGTGCCAGCTCGCCTAATCAGGGTTACGAGCAGTACTTC. It is translated as CASSPNQGYEQYF.

CDR3 nucleotide sequence: TGTGCCAGCAGCTGGCGGGACGGGAACACTGAAGCTTTCTTT. It yields the protein CASSWRDGNTEAFF. The chain is built from TRBV7-2 and TRBJ1-1; TRBD1 is a possible D gene (5 bases). The germline V gene encodes CDR1 SGHTA and CDR2 FQGNSA. V lost 4 bases and J lost 1, with 10 bases in between. The CDR3 has 14 amino acids.

This clone has just a few counts. The rearrangement uses TRBV11-2 and TRBJ2-2; 9 bases agree with TRBD2. The J segment lost 6 bases and the V segment lost 0 bases, leaving 8 bases of the junction unmatched. Per germline, CDR1 SGHAT and CDR2 FQNNGV. CDR3 length equals 17 residues. CDR3 sequence (DNA): TGTGCCAGCAGCTTAGATGCGGGAGGGCCTATATCCGGGGAGCTGTTTTTT. This codes for CASSLDAGGPISGELFF.

The V gene is TRBV6-4, the J gene TRBJ2-3; D gene unclear. The CDR3 consists of 13 residues. CDR1 is MRHNA, CDR2 SNTAGT, per germline. Trimming cost V 5 bases and J 6 bases, with 12 bases left between them. In DNA form, the CDR3 reads TGTGCCAGCAGTCAGGCTCCCGAGGATACGCAGTATTTT. Its protein product is CASSQAPEDTQYF.

The CDR3 spells CASSPWDRGDHEQYF. The CDR3 DNA sequence: TGTGCCAGCAGCCCGTGGGACAGGGGGGATCACGAGCAGTACTTC. The V call is TRBV11-1, the J call TRBJ2-7; TRBD1 matches 11 bases. Germline lookup yields CDR1 SGHAT and CDR2 FQDESV (reference sequence). The CDR3 runs to 15 residues. V trimming: 5 bases; J trimming: 5 bases; junction bases outside the gene matches: 8.

V usage is TRBV28 and J usage is TRBJ2-5; D gene unclear. The CDR3 totals 13 residues. Germline lookup yields CDR1 MDHEN and CDR2 SYDVKM. V was trimmed by 7 bases and J by 0 bases, leaving 9 bases between them. The CDR3 is CASNTNNQETQYF. The CDR3 region has the DNA TGTGCCAGCAATACAAACAACCAAGAGACCCAGTACTTC.

This clone was recorded many times. The V and J genes are TRBV7-2 and TRBJ2-7; 9 nucleotides agree with TRBD1. Germline V CDR1 and CDR2: SGHTA, FQGNSA. The CDR3 covers 14 residues. V was clipped by 5 bases and J by 6 bases; unmatched bases: 8. The CDR3 DNA reads as TGTGCCAGCAGCCAGGGACAGGGTCCTCGCGAGCAGTACTTC. This translates into CASSQGQGPREQYF.

CDR3 bases: TGCAGTGTGGCGGTGAGAGACCGCGTCACCGGGGAGCTGTTTTTT. This encodes CSVAVRDRVTGELFF. V is TRBV20-1 and J is TRBJ2-2; D ambiguous. Trimming removed 7 bases from V and 4 bases from J, with 19 bases in between. This CDR3 spans 15 amino acids. In germline, CDR1 is DFQATT, CDR2 SNEGSKA (reference sequence).

This clone appeared many times. The rearrangement links TRBV20-1 to TRBJ2-7; the D gene is possibly TRBD2 (6 bases). Trimming took 5 bases from V and 2 from J, leaving 13 bases between them. CDR1 is DFQATT, CDR2 SNEGSKA, per germline (reference sequence). The CDR3 contains 13 residues. CDR3 nucleotides: TGCAGTGCTTTGCGACTAGAAACCTACGAGCAGTACTTC. Amino acid sequence: CSALRLETYEQYF.

This clone was recorded at least ten times. The chain couples TRBV5-1 to TRBJ2-7; weak D call: TRBD2 (5 bases). The V end was cut by 0 bases, the J end by 6 bases, with 10 bases between. Germline CDR1 and CDR2: SGHRS and YFSETQ. The CDR3 extends over 13 amino acids. The CDR3 DNA is TGCGCCAGCAGCTTGGATCGGCTAGCCGAGCAGTACTTC. Its translation is CASSLDRLAEQYF.

The gene calls are TRBV28 and TRBJ2-7; TRBD2 matches 9 bases. The CDR3 has 14 amino acids. V shed 5 bases and J 1 base; nucleotides not matched to a gene: 3. Germline CDR1 and CDR2: MDHEN and SYDVKM. The CDR3 reads CASSGGRASYEQYF. CDR3 DNA sequence: TGTGCCAGCAGTGGCGGGAGGGCATCCTACGAGCAGTACTTC.

This chain joins TRBV5-4 and TRBJ1-6; 12 bases are a match to TRBD1. Germline assignment: CDR1 SGHNT and CDR2 YYREEE (reference sequence). After removal of 4 bases from V and 9 bases from J, the junction contained 8 bases not matched to a gene. The CDR3 runs to 16 residues. CDR3: CASSLRDRGRGSPLHF. Here the CDR3 DNA reads TGTGCCAGCAGCCTAAGGGACAGGGGGCGAGGTTCACCCCTCCACTTT.

As regards this clone: At one boundary the junction diverges from the germline segment, which might be a read error. J is TRBJ2-7 and V is TRBV28; D perhaps matches TRBD1 (6 bases). The germline V gene has CDR1 MDHEN and CDR2 SYDVKM. The CDR3 extends over 14 amino acids. The CDR3 sequence: CAGSPPGQYYEQYF. CDR3 DNA sequence: TGTGCCGGCAGTCCACCAGGACAGTATTACGAGCAGTACTTC.

With regard to this clone: The conserved phenylalanine or tryptophan normally closing the CDR3 is absent here, so this likely arose from a read error. This chain uses TRBV24-1 with TRBJ1-2; D remains ambiguous. In germline, CDR1 is KGHDR, CDR2 SFDVKD. The CDR3 is 14 amino acids. The ends were cut back, 1 base at V and 0 bases at J, with 5 bases in the middle. In nucleotides, the CDR3 is TGTGCCACCAGTGATTTAGAAACTAACTATGGCTACACCCTC. This encodes CATSDLETNYGYTL.

The chain combines TRBV12-3 or TRBV12-4 with TRBJ1-2, with D possibly being TRBD1 (5 bases). V lost 4 bases, J lost 4 bases, and 10 bases lay in between. The CDR3 contains 13 residues. The CDR3: CASSSSGTYGYTF. The CDR3, as DNA: TGTGCCAGCAGTTCCTCAGGGACCTATGGCTACACCTTC.

This clone was recorded a few times. The chain employs TRBV6-4 and TRBJ1-2; D is uncertain. The CDR3 has 16 residues. Germline V gene data show CDR1 as MRHNA and CDR2 as SNTAGT. The V and J ends lost 0 bases and 0 bases respectively, with 11 bases between them. CDR3: CASSDSKLGSNYGYTF. In DNA form, the CDR3 reads TGTGCCAGCAGTGACTCGAAGCTGGGTTCTAACTATGGCTACACCTTC.

This clone occurred many times. V and J are TRBV27 and TRBJ1-4; TRBD1 might be the D (6 bases). Germline CDR1 and CDR2: MNHEY and SMNVEV (reference sequence). Deletions cut 2 bases from V and 10 bases from J, with 17 bases between. The length of the CDR3 is 15 residues. The CDR3, as DNA: TGTGCCAGCAGTTTAAGGGGGTCGGGTCAGCGAAAACTGTTTTTT. It encodes CASSLRGSGQRKLFF.

Notes on this clone: The junction does not match germline at one end; this may be a read error. The V gene is TRBV11-2, the J gene TRBJ1-5; 10 bases are a match to TRBD1. The germline V gene has CDR1 SGHAT and CDR2 FQNNGV. CDR3 length: 16 amino acids. The CDR3 bases are TGTGCCAGCAGCTCGGGACAGGGGCCTTCCAATCAGCCACAGAATTTT. This sequence encodes CASSSGQGPSNQPQNF.

The chain employs TRBV9 and TRBJ2-3; unclear D gene. This CDR3 has 12 amino acids. Germline assignment: CDR1 SGDLS and CDR2 YYNGEE. Trimming pared 0 bases from V and 4 bases from J, leaving 3 bases between. In DNA, the CDR3 is TGTGCCAGCAGCGTAGTTTCAGATACGCAGTATTTT. It translates to CASSVVSDTQYF.

The rearrangement uses TRBV19 and TRBJ1-5; 7 bases are shared with TRBD1. CDR1 and CDR2 (germline): LNHDA, SQIVND (reference sequence). Trimming took 8 bases from V and 4 from J; bases not matched to a gene: 14. The CDR3 totals 16 residues. The DNA of the CDR3 is TGTGCCAGTGTCAAGGCGGGGCCAGGGGGTAATCAGCCCCAGCATTTT. It yields the protein CASVKAGPGGNQPQHF. Full variable domain (rest looked up from reference TRBV19 and TRBJ1-5): DGGITQSPKYLFRKEGQNVTLSCEQNLNHDAMYWYRQDPGQGLRLIYYSQIVNDFQKGDIAEGYSVSREKKESFPLTVTSAQKNPTAFYLCASVKAGPGGNQPQHFGDGTRLSIL.

This clone was detected only a few times. The chain uses TRBV5-1 and TRBJ2-7, with 8 bases fitting TRBD2. V gave up 3 bases and J gave up 2 bases; unmatched junction bases: 10. This CDR3 region has 16 residues. CDR1 is SGHRS and CDR2 is YFSETQ in the germline V gene. This chain's CDR3 is CASSWLGSGGPYEQYF. The DNA for the CDR3 is TGCGCCAGCAGCTGGTTGGGGAGCGGGGGACCCTACGAGCAGTACTTC.

There are a few counts of this clone. The chain combines TRBV12-3 or TRBV12-4 with TRBJ2-2, with unresolved D. With 1 base removed from V and 5 bases from J, the gap between germline ends came to 11 bases. The CDR3 sequence is 15 residues long. The CDR3 DNA is TGTGCCAGCAGTTTAGGGGGAAGCAAGACCGGGGAGCTGTTTTTT. It codes for CASSLGGSKTGELFF.

This clone was seen a few times. V and J are TRBV6-1 and TRBJ2-2, with 10 bases identical to TRBD2. The CDR3 sequence is 14 residues long. The germline gives CDR1 MNHNS, CDR2 SASEGT. V shed 5 bases and J 4 bases; nucleotides not matched to a gene: 1. CDR3 DNA sequence: TGTGCCAGCAGTAGGACTAGCGGCACCGGGGAGCTGTTTTTT. Residues: CASSRTSGTGELFF.

By share, this clone counts as medium-sized. The J gene is TRBJ2-5, the V gene TRBV28; possibly TRBD1 for D (6 bases). Germline values: CDR1 MDHEN, CDR2 SYDVKM. The V end was cut by 3 bases, the J end by 0 bases, with 14 bases between. The length of the CDR3 is 16 residues. This CDR3 reads CASSFGNRDNQETQYF. CDR3 DNA: TGTGCCAGCAGTTTTGGAAACAGGGATAACCAAGAGACCCAGTACTTC.

This clone was recorded a few times. The CDR3 spells CASNELGQWVDEQYF. CDR3 sequence (DNA): TGTGCCAGCAACGAATTGGGACAGTGGGTGGACGAGCAGTACTTC. V usage is TRBV2 and J usage is TRBJ2-7; TRBD1 agrees at 7 bases. Germline V lookup: CDR1 SNHLY, CDR2 FYNNEI. The length of the CDR3 is 15 residues. V lost 7 bases and J lost 5; bases outside the gene matches: 14.

The chain employs TRBV9 and TRBJ2-2; tentatively, D is TRBD2 (6 bases). This CDR3 comprises 16 residues. CDR1 is SGDLS, CDR2 YYNGEE, per germline. The V gene lost 0 bases and the J gene lost 3 bases, with 12 bases spanning the gap. Here the CDR3 reads CASSVEGWEDTGELFF. The CDR3 coding sequence is TGTGCCAGCAGCGTAGAGGGCTGGGAGGACACCGGGGAGCTGTTTTTT.

In its sample, this clone was seen many times. The chain carries TRBV11-3 and TRBJ2-1; no reliable D call. CDR1 is SGHNT and CDR2 is YENEEA in the germline V gene. V was trimmed by 5 bases and J by 4 bases, leaving 12 bases between them. The CDR3 is 14 amino acids. The CDR3 sequence is CASSPMSPYNEQFF. The CDR3 region has the DNA TGTGCCAGCAGCCCCATGTCTCCTTACAATGAGCAGTTCTTC.

The rearrangement links TRBV11-2 to TRBJ2-2; a possible D gene is TRBD2 (5 bases). V was trimmed by 2 bases and J by 1 base, leaving 11 bases between them. Germline V lookup: CDR1 SGHAT, CDR2 FQNNGV. This CDR3 is 16 amino acids long. The CDR3, as DNA: TGTGCCAGCAGCTTACGACGGGGTCAGAACACCGGGGAGCTGTTTTTT. It specifies CASSLRRGQNTGELFF.

This clone was seen a few times. The chain recombines TRBV20-1 with TRBJ1-2, with D possibly being TRBD1 (6 bases). Trimming cost V 7 bases and J 8 bases, with 17 bases left between them. CDR3 length: 12 residues. Germline values: CDR1 DFQATT, CDR2 SNEGSKA (reference sequence). The DNA for the CDR3 is TGCAGTGGGGCAGGGGAAGTCAGCGGCTACACCTTC. This encodes CSGAGEVSGYTF.